The 8 T cell receptor beta chains below all came from one sample that was sequenced in a study of cytomegalovirus exposure and HLA in healthy donors. It was with 60 Vbeta and 13 Jbeta primers that the PCR ran. The assay was immunoSEQ multiplex PCR, and TCRdb's table has in-frame clones only and misses some. The top ten clones hold about 15% of a sample with under 100,000 clones, nearly 70% of them seen once. Sequencing was performed on PBMCs. The receptors shown here come from a woman aged 45-65 years in good health and CMV-seropositive.

This clone was found a few times. J is TRBJ2-1 and V is TRBV28; 7 bases match TRBD2. The V and J ends lost 10 bases and 10 bases, in that order; junction bases with no gene match: 13. Germline CDR1 is MDHEN and CDR2 is SYDVKM. The CDR3 is made up of 13 amino acids. The CDR3 sequence: CAIAGLAVREQFF. CDR3 sequence (DNA): TGTGCCATCGCGGGGCTAGCGGTCCGGGAGCAGTTCTTC.

This chain links TRBV18 with TRBJ2-2; a weak D match, TRBD2 (5 bases). Germline CDR1 reads KGHSH; CDR2 reads LQKENI. The length of the CDR3 is 16 residues. The V gene lost 6 bases and the J gene lost 3 bases, with 17 bases spanning the gap. This CDR3 reads CASSLMPRADTGELFF. The CDR3 nucleotides read TGTGCCAGCTCCCTAATGCCCAGAGCGGACACCGGGGAGCTGTTTTTT.

The V call is TRBV15, the J call TRBJ2-1; 14 positions match TRBD2. V lost 7 bases, J lost 7 bases, and 9 bases stayed unmatched. The CDR3 contains 16 residues. CDR1 is LNHNV and CDR2 is YYDKDF in the germline V gene (reference sequence). The CDR3 spells CATTPRLAGGPNEQFF. CDR3 bases: TGTGCCACCACCCCAAGACTAGCGGGAGGGCCGAATGAGCAGTTCTTC. Full variable domain (rest looked up from reference TRBV15 and TRBJ2-1): DAMVIQNPRYQVTQFGKPVTLSCSQTLNHNVMYWYQQKSSQAPKLLFHYYDKDFNNEADTPDNFQSRRPNTSFCFLDIRSPGLGDTAMYLCATTPRLAGGPNEQFFGPGTRLTVL.

V usage is TRBV2 and J usage is TRBJ2-7, with TRBD2 identical over 9 bases. V lost 1 base and J lost 8; bases outside the gene matches: 6. Germline values: CDR1 SNHLY, CDR2 FYNNEI. This CDR3 comprises 14 residues. This CDR3 reads CASSEDAGGPKQYF. As DNA, the CDR3 is TGTGCCAGCAGTGAAGACGCGGGAGGGCCTAAGCAGTACTTC.

The chain links TRBV5-1 to TRBJ1-4, with TRBD1 matching over 9 bases. Losses at the gene ends were 3 bases for V and 7 bases for J; bases not matched to a gene: 7. Germline V gene data show CDR1 as SGHRS and CDR2 as YFSETQ. CDR3 length: 15 amino acids. In nucleotides, the CDR3 is TGCGCCAGCAGCTCAACAGGGGGCTTAACTGAAAAACTGTTTTTT. Residues: CASSSTGGLTEKLFF.

This clone was observed a few times. The chain combines TRBV5-1 with TRBJ2-6; 8 bases are shared with TRBD1. Germline assignment: CDR1 SGHRS and CDR2 YFSETQ. This CDR3 is built from 19 residues. After removal of 3 bases from V and 5 bases from J, the junction contained 16 bases not matched to a gene. CDR3 region: CASSSTGGQVGLRANVLTF. In DNA form, the CDR3 reads TGCGCCAGCAGCTCCACAGGGGGACAGGTAGGACTGAGGGCCAACGTCCTGACTTTC.

V and J are TRBV2 and TRBJ1-4, with a weak D call TRBD1 (5 bases). V lost 5 bases, J lost 6 bases, and 16 bases lay in between. Germline V lookup: CDR1 SNHLY, CDR2 FYNNEI. The CDR3 spans 15 residues. CDR3 loop: CASSSDSGGYEKLFF. Here the CDR3 DNA reads TGTGCCAGCAGTTCTGACAGCGGGGGTTATGAAAAACTGTTTTTT. The complete variable domain, with remaining parts taken from reference TRBV2 and TRBJ1-4, reads EPEVTQTPSHQVTQMGQEVILRCVPISNHLYFYWYRQILGQKVEFLVSFYNNEISEKSEIFDDQFSVERPDGSNFTLKIRSTKLEDSAMYFCASSSDSGGYEKLFFGSGTQLSVL.

This clone has just one count. The chain carries TRBV2 and TRBJ1-6; D is unresolved. Between the trimmed V and J ends, which lost 7 bases and 5 bases, there was a span of 9 bases. The CDR3 has 13 amino acids. Germline assignment: CDR1 SNHLY and CDR2 FYNNEI. CDR3 loop: CASTRTHNSPLHF. The CDR3 DNA reads TGTGCCAGCACCAGGACTCATAATTCACCCCTCCACTTT.